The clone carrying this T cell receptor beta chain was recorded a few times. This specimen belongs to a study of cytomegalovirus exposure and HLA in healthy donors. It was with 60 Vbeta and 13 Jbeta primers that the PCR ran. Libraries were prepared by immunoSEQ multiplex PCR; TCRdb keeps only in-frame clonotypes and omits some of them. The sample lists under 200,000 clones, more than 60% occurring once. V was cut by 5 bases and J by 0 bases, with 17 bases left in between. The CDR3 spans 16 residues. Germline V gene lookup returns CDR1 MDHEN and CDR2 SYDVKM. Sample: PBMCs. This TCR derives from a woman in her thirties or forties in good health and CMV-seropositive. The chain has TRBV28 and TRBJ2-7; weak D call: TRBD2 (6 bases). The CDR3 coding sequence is TGTGCCAGCAGTCCCGGACCGGGACTGTTCTCCTACGAGCAGTACTTC. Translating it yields CASSPGPGLFSYEQYF.